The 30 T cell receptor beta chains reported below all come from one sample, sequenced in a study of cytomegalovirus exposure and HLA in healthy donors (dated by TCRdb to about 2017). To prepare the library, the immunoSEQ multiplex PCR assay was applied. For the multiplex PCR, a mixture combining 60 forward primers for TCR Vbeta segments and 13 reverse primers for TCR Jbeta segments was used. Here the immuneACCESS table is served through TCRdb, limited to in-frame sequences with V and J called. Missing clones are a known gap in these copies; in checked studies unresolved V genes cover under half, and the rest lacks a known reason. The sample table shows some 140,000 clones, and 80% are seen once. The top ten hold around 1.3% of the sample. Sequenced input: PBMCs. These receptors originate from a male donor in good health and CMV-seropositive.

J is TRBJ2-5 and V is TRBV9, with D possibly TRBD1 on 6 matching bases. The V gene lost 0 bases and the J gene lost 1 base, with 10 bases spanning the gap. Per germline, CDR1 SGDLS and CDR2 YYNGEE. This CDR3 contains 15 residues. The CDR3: CASSVGDTIQETQYF. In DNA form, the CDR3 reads TGTGCCAGCAGCGTAGGGGACACGATCCAAGAGACCCAGTACTTC.

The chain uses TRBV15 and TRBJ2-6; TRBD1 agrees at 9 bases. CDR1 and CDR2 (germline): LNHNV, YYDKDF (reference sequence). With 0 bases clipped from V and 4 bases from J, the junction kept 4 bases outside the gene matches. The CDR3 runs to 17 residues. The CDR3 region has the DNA TGTGCCACCAGCAGAGACGGACAGGGGTCCGGGGCCAACGTCCTGACTTTC. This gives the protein CATSRDGQGSGANVLTF.

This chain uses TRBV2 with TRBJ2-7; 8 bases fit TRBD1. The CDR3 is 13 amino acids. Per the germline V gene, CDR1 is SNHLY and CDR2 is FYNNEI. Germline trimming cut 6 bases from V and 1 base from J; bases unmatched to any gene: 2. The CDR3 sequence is CASSWDRSYEQYF. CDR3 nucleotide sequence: TGTGCCAGCAGCTGGGACAGGTCCTACGAGCAGTACTTC.

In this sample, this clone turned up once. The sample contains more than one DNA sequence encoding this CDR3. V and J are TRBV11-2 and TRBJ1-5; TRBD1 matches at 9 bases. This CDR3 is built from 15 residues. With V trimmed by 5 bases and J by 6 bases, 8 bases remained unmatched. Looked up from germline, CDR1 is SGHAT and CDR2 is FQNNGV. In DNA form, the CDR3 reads TGTGCCAGCAGCATAGGGACAGGGTCGGGTCAGCCCCAGCATTTT. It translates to CASSIGTGSGQPQHF.

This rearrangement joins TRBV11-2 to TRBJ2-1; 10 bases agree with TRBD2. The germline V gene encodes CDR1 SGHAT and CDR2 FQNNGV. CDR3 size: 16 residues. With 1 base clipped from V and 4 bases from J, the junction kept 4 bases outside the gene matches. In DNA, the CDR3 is TGTGCCAGCAGCTTAGTGGGACTAGCGAGGTACAATGAGCAGTTCTTC. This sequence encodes CASSLVGLARYNEQFF.

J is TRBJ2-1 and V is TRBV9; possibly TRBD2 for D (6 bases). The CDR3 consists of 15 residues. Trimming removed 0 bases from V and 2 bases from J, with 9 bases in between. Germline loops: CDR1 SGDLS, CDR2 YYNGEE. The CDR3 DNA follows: TGTGCCAGCAGCGTAGTATGGGGGGCCTACAATGAGCAGTTCTTC. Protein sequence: CASSVVWGAYNEQFF.

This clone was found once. This CDR3 reads CATSTPGNTEAFF. In DNA, the CDR3 is TGTGCCACCAGCACCCCGGGTAACACTGAAGCTTTCTTT. The genes are TRBV15 and TRBJ1-1; D is uncertain. The germline V and J ends were trimmed by 4 bases and 2 bases, with 8 bases remaining between them. This CDR3 contains 13 residues. Per germline, CDR1 LNHNV and CDR2 YYDKDF (reference sequence).

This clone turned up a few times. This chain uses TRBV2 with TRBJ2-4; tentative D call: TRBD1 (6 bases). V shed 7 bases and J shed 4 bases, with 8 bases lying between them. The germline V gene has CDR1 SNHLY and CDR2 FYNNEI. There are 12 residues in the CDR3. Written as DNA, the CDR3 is TGTGCCAGCAAAGGACAGAAAAACATTCAGTACTTC. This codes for CASKGQKNIQYF.

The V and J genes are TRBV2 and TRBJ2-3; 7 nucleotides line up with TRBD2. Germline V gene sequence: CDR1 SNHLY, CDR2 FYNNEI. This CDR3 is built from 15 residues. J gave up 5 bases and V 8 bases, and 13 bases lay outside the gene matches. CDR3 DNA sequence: TGTGCCAGCCTGTTTGGGGCGGGAGTTGTAGATACGCAGTATTTT. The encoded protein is CASLFGAGVVDTQYF.

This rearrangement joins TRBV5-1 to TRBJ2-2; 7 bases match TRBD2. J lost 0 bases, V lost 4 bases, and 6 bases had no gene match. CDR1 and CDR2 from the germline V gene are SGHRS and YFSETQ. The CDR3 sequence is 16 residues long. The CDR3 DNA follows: TGCGCCAGCAGCCCCGGGACTAAAGCGAACACCGGGGAGCTGTTTTTT. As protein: CASSPGTKANTGELFF.

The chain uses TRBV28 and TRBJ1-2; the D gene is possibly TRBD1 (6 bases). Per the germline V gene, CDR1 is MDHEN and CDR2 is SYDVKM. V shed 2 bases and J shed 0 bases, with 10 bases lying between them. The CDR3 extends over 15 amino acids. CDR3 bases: TGTGCCAGCAGTTTACCACAGGGAGCTAACTATGGCTACACCTTC. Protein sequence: CASSLPQGANYGYTF.

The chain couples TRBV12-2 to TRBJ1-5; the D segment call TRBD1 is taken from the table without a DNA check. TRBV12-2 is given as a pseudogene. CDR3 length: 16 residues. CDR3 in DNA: TGTGCAAGTCGCTTCTCGGAGACAGCCGGCAATCAGCCCCAGCATTTT. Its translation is CASRFSETAGNQPQHF.

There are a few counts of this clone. CDR3 amino acids: CASSLGQLDYGYTF. DNA of the CDR3: TGTGCCAGCAGCTTGGGACAGCTAGACTATGGCTACACCTTC. V and J are TRBV5-8 and TRBJ1-2, with a possible D match to TRBD1 (5 bases). From germline, CDR1 is SGHTS and CDR2 YDEGEE. The ends were cut back, 0 bases at V and 3 bases at J, with 9 bases in the middle. The CDR3 consists of 14 residues.

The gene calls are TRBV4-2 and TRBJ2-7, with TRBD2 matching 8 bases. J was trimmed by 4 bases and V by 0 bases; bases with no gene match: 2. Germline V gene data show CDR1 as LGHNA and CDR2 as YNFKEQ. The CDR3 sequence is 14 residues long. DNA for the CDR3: TGTGCCAGCAGCCAAGACCAGCGGGAGTACGAGCAGTACTTC. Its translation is CASSQDQREYEQYF.

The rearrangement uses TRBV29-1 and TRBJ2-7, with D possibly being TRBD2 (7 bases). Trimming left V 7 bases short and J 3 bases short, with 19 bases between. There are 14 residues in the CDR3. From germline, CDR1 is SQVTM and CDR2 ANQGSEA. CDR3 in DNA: TGCAGCGCCGTCGTTACAGGGAGGGTCTACGAGCAGTACTTC. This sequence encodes CSAVVTGRVYEQYF.

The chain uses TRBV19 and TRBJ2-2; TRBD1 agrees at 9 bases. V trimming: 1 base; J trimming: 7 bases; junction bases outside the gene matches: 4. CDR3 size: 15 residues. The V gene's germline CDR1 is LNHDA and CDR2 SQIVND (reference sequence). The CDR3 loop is CASSIVTGGIGELFF. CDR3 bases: TGTGCCAGTAGTATAGTGACAGGGGGTATCGGGGAGCTGTTTTTT.

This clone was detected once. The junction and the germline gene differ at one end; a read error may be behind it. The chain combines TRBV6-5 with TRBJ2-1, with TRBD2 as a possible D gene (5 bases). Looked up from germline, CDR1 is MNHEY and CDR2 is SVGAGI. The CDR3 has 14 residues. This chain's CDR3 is CASSYSTGYNGQFF. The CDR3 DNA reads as TGTGCCAGCAGTTACTCTACGGGGTACAATGGGCAGTTCTTC.

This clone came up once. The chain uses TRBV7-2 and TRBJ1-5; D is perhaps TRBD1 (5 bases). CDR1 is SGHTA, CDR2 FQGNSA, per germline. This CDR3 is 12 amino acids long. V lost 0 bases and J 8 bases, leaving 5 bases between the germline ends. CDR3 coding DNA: TGTGCCAGCAGCTTAGCAGGGGAGCCCCAGCATTTT. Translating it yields CASSLAGEPQHF.

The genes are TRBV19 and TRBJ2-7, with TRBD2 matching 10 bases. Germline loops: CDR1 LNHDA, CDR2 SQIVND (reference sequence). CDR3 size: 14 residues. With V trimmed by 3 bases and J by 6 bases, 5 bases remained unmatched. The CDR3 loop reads CASSIPSGSGEQYF. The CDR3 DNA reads TGTGCCAGTAGTATCCCTAGCGGGAGCGGCGAGCAGTACTTC.

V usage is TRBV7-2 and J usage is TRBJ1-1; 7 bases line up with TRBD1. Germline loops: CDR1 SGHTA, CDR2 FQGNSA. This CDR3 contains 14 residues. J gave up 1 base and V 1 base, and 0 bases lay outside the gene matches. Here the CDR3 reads CASSLGQGNTEAFF. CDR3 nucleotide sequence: TGTGCCAGCAGCTTAGGACAGGGGAACACTGAAGCTTTCTTT.

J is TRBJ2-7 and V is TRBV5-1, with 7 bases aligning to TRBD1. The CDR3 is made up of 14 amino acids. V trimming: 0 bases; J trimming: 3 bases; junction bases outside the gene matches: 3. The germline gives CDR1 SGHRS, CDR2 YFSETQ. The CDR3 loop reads CASSLAGTDYEQYF. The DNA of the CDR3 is TGCGCCAGCAGCTTGGCCGGGACAGACTACGAGCAGTACTTC.

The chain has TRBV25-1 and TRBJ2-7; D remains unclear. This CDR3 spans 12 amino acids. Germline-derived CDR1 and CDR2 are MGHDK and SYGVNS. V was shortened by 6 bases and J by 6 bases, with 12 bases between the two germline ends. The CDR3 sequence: CASREGRFEQYF. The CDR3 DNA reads TGTGCCAGCAGAGAAGGGCGTTTCGAGCAGTACTTC.

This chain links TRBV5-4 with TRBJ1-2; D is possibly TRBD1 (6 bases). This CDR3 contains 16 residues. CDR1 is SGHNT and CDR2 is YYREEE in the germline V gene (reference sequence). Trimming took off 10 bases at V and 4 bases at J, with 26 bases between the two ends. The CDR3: CAEPASGGITPYGYTF. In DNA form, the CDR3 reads TGTGCCGAACCAGCTTCGGGGGGCATAACCCCCTATGGCTACACCTTC.

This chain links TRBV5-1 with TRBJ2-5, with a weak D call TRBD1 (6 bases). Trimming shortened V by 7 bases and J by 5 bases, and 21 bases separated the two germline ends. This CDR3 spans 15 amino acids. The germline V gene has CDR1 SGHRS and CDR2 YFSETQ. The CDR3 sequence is CASGLGQGFRETQYF. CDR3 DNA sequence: TGCGCCAGCGGCCTTGGCCAGGGGTTTCGTGAGACCCAGTACTTC.

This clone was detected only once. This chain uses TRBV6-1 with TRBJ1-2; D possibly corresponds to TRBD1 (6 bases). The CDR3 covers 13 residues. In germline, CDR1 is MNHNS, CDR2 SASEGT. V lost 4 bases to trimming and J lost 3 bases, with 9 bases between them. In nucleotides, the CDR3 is TGTGCCAGCAGTGGACAGGCCGACTATGGCTACACCTTC. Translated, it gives CASSGQADYGYTF.

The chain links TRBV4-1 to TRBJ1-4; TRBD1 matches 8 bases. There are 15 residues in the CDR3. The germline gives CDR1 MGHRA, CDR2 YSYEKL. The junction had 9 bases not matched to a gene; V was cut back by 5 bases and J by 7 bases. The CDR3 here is CASSGKRDRLEKLFF. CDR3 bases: TGCGCCAGCAGCGGGAAGAGGGACAGGCTTGAAAAACTGTTTTTT.

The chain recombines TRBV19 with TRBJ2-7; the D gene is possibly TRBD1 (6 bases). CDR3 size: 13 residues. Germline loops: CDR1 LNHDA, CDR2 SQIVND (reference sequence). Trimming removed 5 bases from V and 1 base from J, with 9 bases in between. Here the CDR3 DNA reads TGTGCCAGTAGTCAGACAGGTTCCTACGAGCAGTACTTC. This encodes CASSQTGSYEQYF.

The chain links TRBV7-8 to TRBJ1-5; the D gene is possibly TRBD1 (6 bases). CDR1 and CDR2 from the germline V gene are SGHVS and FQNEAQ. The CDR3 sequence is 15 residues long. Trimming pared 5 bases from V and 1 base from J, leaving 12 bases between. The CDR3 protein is CASSARTESNQPQHF. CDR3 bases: TGTGCCAGCAGCGCACGGACAGAGAGCAATCAGCCCCAGCATTTT.

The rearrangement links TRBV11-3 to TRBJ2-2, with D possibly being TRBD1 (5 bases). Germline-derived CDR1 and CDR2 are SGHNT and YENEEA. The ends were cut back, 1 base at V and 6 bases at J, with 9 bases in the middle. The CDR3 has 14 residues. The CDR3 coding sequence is TGTGCCAGCAGCTTAGCAGGGTTTGCCGGGGAGCTGTTTTTT. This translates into CASSLAGFAGELFF.

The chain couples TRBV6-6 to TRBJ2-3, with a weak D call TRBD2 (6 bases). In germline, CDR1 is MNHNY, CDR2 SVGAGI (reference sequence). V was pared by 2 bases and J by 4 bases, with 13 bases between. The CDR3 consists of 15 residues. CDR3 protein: CASSYRDWTPDTQYF. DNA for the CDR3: TGTGCCAGCAGTTACCGGGACTGGACGCCAGATACGCAGTATTTT.